These 27 T cell receptor beta chains originate from one sample sequenced in a study of blood T cells in healthy people across ages. A second roughly 6 to 11 cycle PCR used barcoded and J-beta primers. MiXCR, applied by TCRdb to the 5' RACE reads, yields one record per CDR3 protein. The table includes about 1 million distinct CDR3 sequences, less than 25% detected once. This sample was shared with a second study, whose subject was T cells of mothers and their children.

Sample: blood. These receptors all come from a girl between 2 and 10 years old in good health.

The chain combines TRBV11-1 with TRBJ1-6; D remains ambiguous. There are 15 residues in the CDR3. The V end lost 5 bases, the J end lost 7 bases, and 15 bases lay between the germline ends. CDR1 and CDR2 from the germline V gene are SGHAT and FQDESV (reference sequence). CDR3 loop: CASSEVGRWNSPLHF. The CDR3 DNA sequence: TGTGCCAGCAGCGAAGTTGGGAGGTGGAATTCACCCCTCCACTTT.

The rearrangement links TRBV7-2 to TRBJ2-7, with D possibly TRBD2 on 5 matching bases. Trimming shortened V by 2 bases and J by 2 bases, and 13 bases separated the two germline ends. Per the germline V gene, CDR1 is SGHTA and CDR2 is FQGNSA. The CDR3 length is 15 residues. This CDR3 reads CASSLSGDGPYEQYF. The CDR3 bases are TGTGCCAGCAGCTTAAGCGGAGACGGTCCCTACGAGCAGTACTTC.

This CDR3 is CASSPLGSITNEKLFF. The CDR3 nucleotides are TGTGCCAGCAGTCCCCTGGGGAGTATTACTAATGAAAAACTGTTTTTT. The J gene is TRBJ1-4, the V gene TRBV25-1; D remains unclear. The CDR3 has 16 residues. V was pared by 5 bases and J by 2 bases, with 15 bases between. CDR1 and CDR2 (germline): MGHDK, SYGVNS. Variable domain in full (rest from reference TRBV25-1 and TRBJ1-4): EADIYQTPRYLVIGTGKKITLECSQTMGHDKMYWYQQDPGMELHLIHYSYGVNSTEKGDLSSESTVSRIRTEHFPLTLESARPSHTSQYLCASSPLGSITNEKLFFGSGTQLSVL.

This chain links TRBV3-1 with TRBJ2-1; 10 nucleotides match TRBD2. The trim removed 5 bases at V and 6 bases at J, leaving 13 bases unmatched. The germline gives CDR1 LGHDT, CDR2 YNNKEL (reference sequence). CDR3 size: 17 residues. This CDR3 reads CASSGRTSGGVVNEQFF. Here the CDR3 DNA reads TGTGCCAGCAGCGGACGGACTAGCGGAGGGGTGGTCAATGAGCAGTTCTTC.

As regards this clonotype: Mismatch with germline at one junction end may stem from a read error. This rearrangement joins TRBV5-1 to TRBJ2-3; 9 bases align to TRBD1. The CDR3 extends over 17 amino acids. Germline loops: CDR1 SGHRS, CDR2 YFSETQ. This chain's CDR3 is CASSFKAGTGRLDPQYF. The CDR3 nucleotides are TGCGCCAGCAGCTTCAAAGCCGGGACAGGGAGGTTAGATCCGCAGTATTTT. The entire variable domain, with the rest obtained from reference TRBV5-1 and TRBJ2-3, is as follows: KAGVTQTPRYLIKTRGQQVTLSCSPISGHRSVSWYQQTPGQGLQFLFEYFSETQRNKGNFPGRFSGRQFSNSRSEMNVSTLELGDSALYLCASSFKAGTGRLDPQYFGPGTRLTVL.

In its sample, this clonotype was seen a few times. The chain uses TRBV11-3 and TRBJ2-4, with D possibly being TRBD2 (5 bases). The CDR3 has 15 amino acids. Trimming took 0 bases from V and 8 from J, leaving 14 bases between them. Germline V gene lookup returns CDR1 SGHNT and CDR2 YENEEA. The CDR3, as DNA: TGTGCCAGCAGCTTAGATTCGGCCCCCGGGGACATTCAGTACTTC. This encodes CASSLDSAPGDIQYF. The full variable domain, in which reference TRBV11-3 and TRBJ2-4 provide the parts outside the CDR3, is EAGVVQSPRYKIIEKKQPVAFWCNPISGHNTLYWYLQNLGQGPELLIRYENEEAVDDSQLPKDRFSAERLKGVDSTLKIQPAELGDSAVYLCASSLDSAPGDIQYFGAGTRLSVL.

This chain connects TRBV7-2 to TRBJ2-5; maybe TRBD1 (6 bases). Trimming cost V 6 bases and J 1 base, with 15 bases left between them. The germline CDR1 and CDR2 sequences are SGHTA and FQGNSA. This CDR3 is built from 15 residues. The CDR3 here is CASSRAGRGQETQYF. As DNA, the CDR3 is TGTGCCAGCAGTCGGGCGGGCAGGGGCCAAGAGACCCAGTACTTC.

This chain joins TRBV27 and TRBJ2-2; D is tentatively TRBD1 or TRBD2 (5 bases each). The CDR3 contains 15 residues. The germline V gene encodes CDR1 MNHEY and CDR2 SMNVEV (reference sequence). V lost 6 bases to trimming and J lost 0 bases, with 11 bases between them. CDR3 in DNA: TGTGCCAGCAGGGCAGCGGACACGAACACCGGGGAGCTGTTTTTT. This sequence encodes CASRAADTNTGELFF.

The rearrangement uses TRBV4-3 and TRBJ2-5; D is perhaps TRBD1 (5 bases). V shed 0 bases and J shed 4 bases, with 12 bases lying between them. The CDR3 is made up of 15 amino acids. CDR1 is LGHNA and CDR2 is YSLEER in the germline V gene. Here the CDR3 reads CASSQDPGPRETQYF. The CDR3 DNA reads TGCGCCAGCAGCCAAGACCCAGGGCCAAGAGAGACCCAGTACTTC.

This clonotype was counted between two and nine times. The chain recombines TRBV7-6 with TRBJ1-6; D is undetermined. The CDR3 contains 13 residues. Germline V gene lookup returns CDR1 SGHVS and CDR2 FNYEAQ. The V gene lost 4 bases and the J gene lost 9 bases, with 10 bases spanning the gap. The CDR3 nucleotides read TGTGCCAGCAGCTCAGAGACAATTTCACCCCTCCACTTT. Amino acid sequence: CASSSETISPLHF.

This clonotype was found a few times. This sequence joins TRBV29-1 and TRBJ2-6; possible D gene TRBD1, 6 bases. CDR3 length equals 15 residues. Germline V gene lookup returns CDR1 SQVTM and CDR2 ANQGSEA. Trimming took off 6 bases at V and 2 bases at J, with 14 bases between the two ends. The CDR3 DNA reads as TGCAGCGTACTATTATACAGGGCTGGGGCCAACGTCCTGACTTTC. Residues: CSVLLYRAGANVLTF.

V usage is TRBV4-2 and J usage is TRBJ1-1, with 7 bases lining up with TRBD1. The CDR3 has 14 amino acids. From germline, CDR1 is LGHNA and CDR2 YNFKEQ. V shed 5 bases and J 5 bases; nucleotides not matched to a gene: 8. In DNA, the CDR3 is TGTGCCAGCAGCAAGGGGGCAGGGAATACTGAAGCTTTCTTT. This codes for CASSKGAGNTEAFF.

The rearrangement links TRBV27 to TRBJ1-1; D is unclear. The CDR3 has 14 amino acids. CDR1 and CDR2 (germline): MNHEY, SMNVEV (reference sequence). V shed 8 bases and J shed 6 bases, with 19 bases lying between them. CDR3 sequence: CASHRLISSAEAFF. CDR3 nucleotide sequence: TGTGCCAGCCATCGGTTAATTAGCTCGGCTGAAGCTTTCTTT.

In this sample, this clonotype turned up a few times. The J gene is TRBJ2-5, the V gene TRBV28; TRBD1 agrees at 9 bases. The end of the DNA fits TRBJ2-1 better, so the J call may be wrong. CDR1 and CDR2 from the germline V gene are MDHEN and SYDVKM. This CDR3 has 15 amino acids. The CDR3 DNA is TGTGCCAGCAGTTCCGGGACAGGGAACTACAATGAGCAGTTCTTC. This translates into CASSSGTGNYNEQFF.

This sequence joins TRBV5-1 and TRBJ2-1, with 9 bases identical to TRBD2. Trimming removed 7 bases from V and 8 bases from J; junction bases left unmatched: 13. Germline V gene sequence: CDR1 SGHRS, CDR2 YFSETQ. The CDR3 has 15 residues. CDR3 protein: CASRPVGSGRDEQFF. In DNA form, the CDR3 reads TGCGCCAGCCGCCCTGTTGGTAGCGGGAGAGATGAGCAGTTCTTC.

This chain joins TRBV29-1 and TRBJ2-3; D not certain. The germline CDR1 and CDR2 sequences are SQVTM and ANQGSEA. The V gene lost 3 bases and the J gene lost 4 bases, with 11 bases spanning the gap. The CDR3 has 13 amino acids. CDR3 protein: CSVDGLQADTQYF. The CDR3 coding sequence is TGCAGCGTTGACGGCCTGCAGGCAGATACGCAGTATTTT.

This chain uses TRBV15 with TRBJ1-3; D uncertain. Trimming took off 1 base at V and 3 bases at J, with 10 bases between the two ends. The CDR3 has 15 residues. CDR1 LNHNV and CDR2 YYDKDF come from the germline V gene (reference sequence). The CDR3 DNA reads TGTGCCACCAGCAGAGGATTAGGGATTGGAAACACCATATATTTT. Translation gives CATSRGLGIGNTIYF.

The genes are TRBV9 and TRBJ2-1; perhaps D is TRBD1 or TRBD2 (5 bases each). The end of the DNA is better explained by TRBJ2-7, so the J call may be wrong. The CDR3 has 15 residues. The germline V gene encodes CDR1 SGDLS and CDR2 YYNGEE. DNA of the CDR3: TGTGCCAGCAGCCGAACTTCCGGGACCACAGACGAGCAGTACTTC. It encodes CASSRTSGTTDEQYF.

The chain has TRBV12-3 or TRBV12-4 and TRBJ1-3; D perhaps matches TRBD1 (5 bases). This CDR3 region has 18 residues. Trimming took 3 bases from V and 0 from J, leaving 18 bases between them. CDR3 in DNA: TGTGCCAGCAGTTTTGGTCCGGGGCCCGCCTCCTCTGGAAACACCATATATTTT. Protein: CASSFGPGPASSGNTIYF.

This clonotype was counted a few times. A read error may account for a junction end that differs from germline. V gene TRBV27 combines with J gene TRBJ1-2; D call uncertain. Germline values: CDR1 MNHEY, CDR2 SMNVEV (reference sequence). This CDR3 region has 14 residues. CDR3 nucleotide sequence: TGTGCCGGCAGTTTAAGCGCCGGCAACTATGGCTACACCTTC. Translation gives CAGSLSAGNYGYTF.

With regard to this clonotype: The junction and the germline gene differ at one end; a read error may be behind it. This chain links TRBV6-2 or TRBV6-3 with TRBJ2-1; 8 bases match TRBD2. CDR1 MNHEY and CDR2 SVGEGT come from the germline V gene. The CDR3 runs to 15 residues. In DNA, the CDR3 is TGTGCCAGCAGCTACTTCGGGGGGGGAAACAATGAGCAGTTCTTC. Its translation: CASSYFGGGNNEQFF.

This clonotype was recorded a few times. The chain is built from TRBV6-6 and TRBJ2-5; 8 nucleotides match TRBD2. Germline V gene sequence: CDR1 MNHNY, CDR2 SVGAGI (reference sequence). The CDR3 is 13 amino acids. The CDR3 here is CSHGGANQETQYF. In DNA form, the CDR3 reads TGTTCTCACGGGGGGGCAAACCAAGAGACCCAGTACTTC.

This chain links TRBV5-1 with TRBJ1-4; D unresolved. This CDR3 region has 13 residues. Germline V gene sequence: CDR1 SGHRS, CDR2 YFSETQ. The germline V and J ends were trimmed by 1 base and 8 bases, with 9 bases remaining between them. The chain's CDR3 is CASSLKLEEKLFF. The DNA for the CDR3 is TGCGCCAGCAGCTTGAAATTAGAAGAAAAACTGTTTTTT.

This clonotype was counted between two and nine times. The chain combines TRBV20-1 with TRBJ1-5; 9 bases fit TRBD1. The CDR3 consists of 14 residues. Germline V CDR1 and CDR2: DFQATT, SNEGSKA (reference sequence). The ends lost 0 bases at V and 5 bases at J; junction bases unmatched: 2. CDR3 residues: CSAREGTGYQPQHF. CDR3 DNA sequence: TGCAGTGCTAGAGAAGGGACAGGGTATCAGCCCCAGCATTTT.

This clonotype has just a few counts. The rearrangement uses TRBV5-1 and TRBJ2-6; D possibly corresponds to TRBD2 (5 bases). The CDR3 has 15 residues. Trimming took off 5 bases at V and 2 bases at J, with 11 bases between the two ends. CDR1 is SGHRS, CDR2 YFSETQ, per germline. As DNA, the CDR3 is TGCGCCAGCAGTCCGGCCGGGGCTGGGGCCAACGTCCTGACTTTC. Amino acids: CASSPAGAGANVLTF.

This rearrangement joins TRBV29-1 to TRBJ1-1; D possibly corresponds to TRBD1 (6 bases). Trimming shortened V by 5 bases and J by 4 bases, and 11 bases separated the two germline ends. Germline loops: CDR1 SQVTM, CDR2 ANQGSEA. The CDR3 is 12 amino acids. The CDR3 region has the DNA TGCAGCGTTAAACAGGGAAGCACTGAAGCTTTCTTT. It codes for CSVKQGSTEAFF.

The chain carries TRBV27 and TRBJ1-1; D uncertain. Trimming cost V 7 bases and J 4 bases, with 16 bases left between them. The CDR3 runs 14 residues. The V gene's germline CDR1 is MNHEY and CDR2 SMNVEV (reference sequence). CDR3 in amino acids: CASTPRGLSTEAFF. The CDR3 DNA sequence: TGTGCCAGCACCCCTAGAGGGTTATCCACTGAAGCTTTCTTT.